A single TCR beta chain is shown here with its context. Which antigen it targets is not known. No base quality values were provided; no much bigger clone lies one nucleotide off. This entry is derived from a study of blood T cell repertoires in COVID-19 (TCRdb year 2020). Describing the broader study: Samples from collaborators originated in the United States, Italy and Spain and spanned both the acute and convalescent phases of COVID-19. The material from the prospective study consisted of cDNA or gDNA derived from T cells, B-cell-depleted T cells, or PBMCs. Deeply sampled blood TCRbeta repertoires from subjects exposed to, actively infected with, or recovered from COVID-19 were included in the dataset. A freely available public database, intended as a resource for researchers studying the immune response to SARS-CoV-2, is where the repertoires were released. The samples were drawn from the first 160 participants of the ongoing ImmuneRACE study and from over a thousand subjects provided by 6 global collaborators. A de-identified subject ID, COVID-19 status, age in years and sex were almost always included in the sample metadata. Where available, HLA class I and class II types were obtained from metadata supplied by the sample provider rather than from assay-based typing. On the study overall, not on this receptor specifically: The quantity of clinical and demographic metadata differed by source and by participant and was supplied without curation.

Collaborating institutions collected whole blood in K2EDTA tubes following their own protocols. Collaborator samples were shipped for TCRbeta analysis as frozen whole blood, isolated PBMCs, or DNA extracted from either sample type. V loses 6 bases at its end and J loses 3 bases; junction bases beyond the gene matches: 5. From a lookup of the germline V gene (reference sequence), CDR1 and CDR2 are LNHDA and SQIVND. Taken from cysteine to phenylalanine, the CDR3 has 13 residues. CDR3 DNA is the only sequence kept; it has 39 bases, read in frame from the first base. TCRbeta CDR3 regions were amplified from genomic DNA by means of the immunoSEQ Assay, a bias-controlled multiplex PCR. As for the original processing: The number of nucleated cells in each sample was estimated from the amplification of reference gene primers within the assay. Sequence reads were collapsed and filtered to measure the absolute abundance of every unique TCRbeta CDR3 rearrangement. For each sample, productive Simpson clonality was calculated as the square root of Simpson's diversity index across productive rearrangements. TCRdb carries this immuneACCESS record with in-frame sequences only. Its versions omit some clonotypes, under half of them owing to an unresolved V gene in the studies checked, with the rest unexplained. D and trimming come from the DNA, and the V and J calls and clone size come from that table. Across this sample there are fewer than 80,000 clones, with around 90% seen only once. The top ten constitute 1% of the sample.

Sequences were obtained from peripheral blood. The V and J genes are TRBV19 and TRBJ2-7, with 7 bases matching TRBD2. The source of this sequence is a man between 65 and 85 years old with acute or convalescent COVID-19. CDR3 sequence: CASRPTSDYEQYF. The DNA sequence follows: TGTGCCAGTAGGCCAACTAGCGACTACGAGCAGTACTTC.